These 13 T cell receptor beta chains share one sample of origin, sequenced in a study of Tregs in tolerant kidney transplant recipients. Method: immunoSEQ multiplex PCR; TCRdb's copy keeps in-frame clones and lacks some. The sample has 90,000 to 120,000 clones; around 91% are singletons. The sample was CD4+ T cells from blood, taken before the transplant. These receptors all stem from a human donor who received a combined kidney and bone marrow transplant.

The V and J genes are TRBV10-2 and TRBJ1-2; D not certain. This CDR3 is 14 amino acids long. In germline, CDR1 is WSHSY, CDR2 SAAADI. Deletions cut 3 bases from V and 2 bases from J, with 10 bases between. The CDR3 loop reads CASSDAGMNYGYTF. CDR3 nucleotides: TGCGCCAGCAGTGATGCGGGGATGAACTATGGCTACACCTTC.

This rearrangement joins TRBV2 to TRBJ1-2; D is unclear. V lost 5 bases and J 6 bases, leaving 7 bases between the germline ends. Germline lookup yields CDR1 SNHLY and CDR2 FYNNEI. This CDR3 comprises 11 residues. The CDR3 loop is CASSTVDGYTF. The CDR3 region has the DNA TGTGCCAGCAGTACGGTTGATGGCTACACCTTC.

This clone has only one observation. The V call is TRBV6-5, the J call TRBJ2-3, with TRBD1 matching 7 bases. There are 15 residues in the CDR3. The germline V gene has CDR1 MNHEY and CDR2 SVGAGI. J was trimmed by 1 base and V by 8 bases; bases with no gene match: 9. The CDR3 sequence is CASGTEGARTDTQYF. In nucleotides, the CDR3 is TGTGCCAGCGGGACAGAGGGGGCCCGCACAGATACGCAGTATTTT.

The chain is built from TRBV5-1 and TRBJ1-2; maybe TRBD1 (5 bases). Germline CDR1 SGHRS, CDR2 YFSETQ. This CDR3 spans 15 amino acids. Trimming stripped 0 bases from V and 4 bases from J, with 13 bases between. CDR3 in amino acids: CASSLGRDRSYGYTF. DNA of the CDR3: TGCGCCAGCAGCTTGGGCAGGGATAGGAGCTATGGCTACACCTTC.

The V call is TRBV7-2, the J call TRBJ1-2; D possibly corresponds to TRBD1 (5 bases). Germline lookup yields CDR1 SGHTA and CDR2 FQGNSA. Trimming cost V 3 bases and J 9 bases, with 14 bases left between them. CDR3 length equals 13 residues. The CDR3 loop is CASSFPQGLRYTF. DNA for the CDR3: TGTGCCAGCAGCTTCCCGCAGGGCCTGCGCTACACCTTC.

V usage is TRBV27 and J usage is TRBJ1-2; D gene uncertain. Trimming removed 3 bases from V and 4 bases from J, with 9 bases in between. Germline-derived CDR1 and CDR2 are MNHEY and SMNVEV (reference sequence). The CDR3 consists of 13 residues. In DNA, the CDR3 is TGTGCCAGCAGTTTTGTTGCGGGCTATGGCTACACCTTC. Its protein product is CASSFVAGYGYTF.

DNA for the CDR3: TGTGCCAGCAGCAATGGACTAGCGGGGGCAGATACGCAGTATTTT. It codes for CASSNGLAGADTQYF. This chain connects TRBV6-6 to TRBJ2-3; 13 nucleotides match TRBD2. Unmatched junction bases numbered 4, after V lost 6 bases and J lost 4 bases. Germline lookup yields CDR1 MNHNY and CDR2 SVGAGI (reference sequence). This CDR3 has 15 amino acids.

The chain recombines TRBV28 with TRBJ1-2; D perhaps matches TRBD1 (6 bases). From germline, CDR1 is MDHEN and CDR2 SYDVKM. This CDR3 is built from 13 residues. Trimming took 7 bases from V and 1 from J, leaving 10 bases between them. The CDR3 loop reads CASTMGHNYGYTF. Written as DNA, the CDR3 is TGTGCCAGCACGATGGGACATAACTATGGCTACACCTTC.

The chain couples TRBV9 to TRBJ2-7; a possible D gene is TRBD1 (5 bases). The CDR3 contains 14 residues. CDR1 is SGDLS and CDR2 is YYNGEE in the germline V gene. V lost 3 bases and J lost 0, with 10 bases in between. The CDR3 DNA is TGTGCCAGCAGCGGACAGCAGAGCTCCTACGAGCAGTACTTC. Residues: CASSGQQSSYEQYF.

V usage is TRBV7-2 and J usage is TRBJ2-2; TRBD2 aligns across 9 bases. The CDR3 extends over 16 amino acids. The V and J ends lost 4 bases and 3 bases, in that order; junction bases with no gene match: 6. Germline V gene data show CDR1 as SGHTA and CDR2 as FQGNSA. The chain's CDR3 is CASSSSGRRYTGELFF. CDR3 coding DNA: TGTGCCAGCAGCTCCAGCGGGAGGAGGTACACCGGGGAGCTGTTTTTT.

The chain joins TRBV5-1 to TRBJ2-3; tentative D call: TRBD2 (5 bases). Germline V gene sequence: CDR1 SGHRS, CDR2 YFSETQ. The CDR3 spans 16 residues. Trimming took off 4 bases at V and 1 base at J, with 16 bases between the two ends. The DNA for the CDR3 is TGCGCCAGCAGCGAGGGATTACGAACCGGCACAGATACGCAGTATTTT. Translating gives CASSEGLRTGTDTQYF.

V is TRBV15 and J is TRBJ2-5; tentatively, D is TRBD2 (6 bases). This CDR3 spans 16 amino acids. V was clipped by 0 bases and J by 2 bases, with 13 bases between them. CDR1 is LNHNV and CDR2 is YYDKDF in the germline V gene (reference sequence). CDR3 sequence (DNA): TGTGCCACCAGCAGAGATCAGGGAAGCGGGCAAGAGACCCAGTACTTC. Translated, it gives CATSRDQGSGQETQYF.

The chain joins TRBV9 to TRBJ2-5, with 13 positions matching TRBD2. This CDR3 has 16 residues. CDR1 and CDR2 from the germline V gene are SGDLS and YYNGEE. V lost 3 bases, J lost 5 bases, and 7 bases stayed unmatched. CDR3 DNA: TGTGCCAGCAGCGAAGGACTAGCGGGAGCTCCGGAGACCCAGTACTTC. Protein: CASSEGLAGAPETQYF. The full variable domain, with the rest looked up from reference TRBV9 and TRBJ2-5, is DSGVTQTPKHLITATGQRVTLRCSPRSGDLSVYWYQQSLDQGLQFLIQYYNGEERAKGNILERFSAQQFPDLHSELNLSSLELGDSALYFCASSEGLAGAPETQYFGPGTRLLVL.